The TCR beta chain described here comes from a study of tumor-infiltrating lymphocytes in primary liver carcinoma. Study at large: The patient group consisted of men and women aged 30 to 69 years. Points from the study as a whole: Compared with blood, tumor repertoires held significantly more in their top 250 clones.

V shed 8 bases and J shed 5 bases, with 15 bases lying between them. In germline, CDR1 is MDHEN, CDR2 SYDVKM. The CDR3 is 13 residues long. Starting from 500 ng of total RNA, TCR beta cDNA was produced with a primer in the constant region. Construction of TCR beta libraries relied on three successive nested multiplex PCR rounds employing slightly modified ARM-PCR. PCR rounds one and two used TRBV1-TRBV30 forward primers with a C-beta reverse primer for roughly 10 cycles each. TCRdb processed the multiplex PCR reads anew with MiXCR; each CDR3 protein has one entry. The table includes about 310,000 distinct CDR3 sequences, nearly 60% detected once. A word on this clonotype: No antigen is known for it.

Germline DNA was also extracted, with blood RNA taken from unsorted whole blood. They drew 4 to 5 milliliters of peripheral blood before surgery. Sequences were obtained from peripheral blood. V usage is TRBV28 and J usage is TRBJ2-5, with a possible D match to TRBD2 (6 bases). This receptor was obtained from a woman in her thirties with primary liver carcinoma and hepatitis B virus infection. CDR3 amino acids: CASLGGAGETQYF. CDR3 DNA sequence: TGTGCCAGCTTAGGCGGGGCAGGGGAGACCCAGTACTTC.